The clone carrying this T cell receptor beta chain was observed at least ten times. Its cognate antigen is unknown. The time point: pre-sensitization, week 0. The sample's treatment: therapeutic diphenylcyclopropenone sensitization with weekly scalp DPC. Blood collection happened ahead of applying each patch test. This specimen comes from a study of human T cells and chemical hapten exposure. The CDR3 extends over 12 amino acids. In germline, CDR1 is MNHEY, CDR2 SMNVEV (reference sequence). Trimming took off 7 bases at V and 5 bases at J, with 11 bases between the two ends. TCRdb independently ran MiXCR on the RACE reads; one entry per CDR3 protein. The sample shows about 250,000 distinct CDR3 sequences, around 7.7% of them seen only once. Overall study findings and caveats: Sensitization with DPC brought no change to TCRs above 1 in 1000 in frequency.

The chain is built from TRBV27 and TRBJ1-1; D gene unclear. The sample here was whole blood, taken in connection with sensitization to the hapten diphenylcyclopropenone (DPC). This TCR came from a man aged 18-30 years with alopecia areata. Some clones in this sample may be carry-over from other donors' samples. CDR3 region: CASMRVWTEAFF. The CDR3 DNA is TGTGCCAGCATGCGGGTATGGACTGAAGCTTTCTTT.